This is a list of T cell receptor beta chains from one sample in a study of cytomegalovirus exposure and HLA in healthy donors. Method: immunoSEQ multiplex PCR; TCRdb's copy keeps in-frame clones and lacks some. The data contain roughly 160,000 clones, roughly 79% of them seen just once; the ten biggest clones take up roughly 1.3%. Source material: PBMCs. These receptors were obtained from a man in his thirties or forties in good health and CMV-seronegative. Each CDR3 is given with its conserved first and last residue. A D gene is named only where the DNA matches it firmly. Clone size, where shown, is once, few, many, or a class for clones that have expanded.

D gene: TRBD2
clone size: few
J gene: TRBJ2-7
V gene: TRBV4-1
CDR3 DNA: TGCGCCAGCAGCCAAGATCTCGGGAGGGACTACGAGCAGTACTTC
CDR3 protein: CASSQDLGRDYEQYF

D gene: NA
clone size: NA
J gene: TRBJ2-7
V gene: TRBV7-2
CDR3 DNA: TGTGCCAGCAGCTCCTTGGTGCAGGGTGAGCAGTACTTC
CDR3 protein: CASSSLVQGEQYF

D gene: NA
clone size: NA
J gene: TRBJ1-3
V gene: TRBV6-5
CDR3 DNA: TGTGCCAGCAGTTACGACAGGACCCCTGGAAACACCATATATTTT
CDR3 protein: CASSYDRTPGNTIYF

D gene: NA
clone size: NA
J gene: TRBJ2-3
V gene: TRBV11-3
CDR3 DNA: TGTGCCGGCAGCGTAAGCGGGACAAGCACAGATACGCAGTATTTT
CDR3 protein: CAGSVSGTSTDTQYF

D gene: TRBD1
clone size: few
J gene: TRBJ1-5
V gene: TRBV6-1
CDR3 DNA: TGTGCCAGCAGTGTTCGGGACAGGGAAGGCAATCAGCCCCAGCATTTT
CDR3 protein: CASSVRDREGNQPQHF

D gene: TRBD2
clone size: NA
J gene: TRBJ2-1
V gene: TRBV4-3
CDR3 DNA: TGCGCCAGCAGCGGCGGACTAGCGGGAGGTTCGGATGAGCAGTTCTTC
CDR3 protein: CASSGGLAGGSDEQFF

D gene: NA
clone size: NA
J gene: TRBJ1-5
V gene: TRBV28
CDR3 DNA: TGTGCCAGCAGTTTCCACGGAGGGGAGCCCCAGCATTTT
CDR3 protein: CASSFHGGEPQHF

D gene: TRBD2
clone size: NA
J gene: TRBJ2-7
V gene: TRBV9
CDR3 DNA: TGTGCCAGCAGCCCGACCGGGACTAGCGGTTCCTACGAGCAGTACTTC
CDR3 protein: CASSPTGTSGSYEQYF

D gene: NA
clone size: NA
J gene: TRBJ2-6
V gene: TRBV11-2
CDR3 DNA: TGTGCCAGCAGCTCAGACAGGATGGGGGCCAACGTCCTGACTTTC
CDR3 protein: CASSSDRMGANVLTF

D gene: TRBD2
clone size: NA
J gene: TRBJ2-7
V gene: TRBV18
CDR3 DNA: TGTGCCAGCTCACCACTGGCGGGGGACTCCTACGAGCAGTACTTC
CDR3 protein: CASSPLAGDSYEQYF

D gene: NA
clone size: few
J gene: TRBJ1-6
V gene: TRBV2
CDR3 DNA: TGTGCCAGCAGGGGGAGCTCCTATAATTCACCCCTCCACTTT
CDR3 protein: CASRGSSYNSPLHF

D gene: NA
clone size: NA
J gene: TRBJ2-7
V gene: TRBV5-4
CDR3 DNA: TGTGCCAGCAGCCTCTTTTTATCCGAGCAGTACTTC
CDR3 protein: CASSLFLSEQYF

D gene: TRBD1
clone size: NA
J gene: TRBJ1-1
V gene: TRBV13
CDR3 DNA: TGTGCCAGCAGCTCGGCCGGGACAGGGATGAACACTGAAGCTTTCTTT
CDR3 protein: CASSSAGTGMNTEAFF

D gene: TRBD1
clone size: NA
J gene: TRBJ2-7
V gene: TRBV27
CDR3 DNA: TGTGCCAGCAGTTTCGGGACAGCCTACGAGCAGTACTTC
CDR3 protein: CASSFGTAYEQYF

D gene: TRBD2
clone size: NA
J gene: TRBJ2-3
V gene: TRBV9
CDR3 DNA: TGTGCCAGCAGCGTAGGAATAGCGGGGGGAACAGATACGCAGTATTTT
CDR3 protein: CASSVGIAGGTDTQYF

D gene: NA
clone size: NA
J gene: TRBJ1-3
V gene: TRBV7-8
CDR3 DNA: TGTGCCAGCAGCGAGACAGACGGGTCTGAAAACACCATATATTTT
CDR3 protein: CASSETDGSENTIYF

D gene: TRBD1
clone size: NA
J gene: TRBJ1-2
V gene: TRBV5-1
CDR3 DNA: TGCGCCAGCAGCGCGGACAGGGGTCCCGGCAGCTACACCTTC
CDR3 protein: CASSADRGPGSYTF

D gene: NA
clone size: few
J gene: TRBJ2-3
V gene: TRBV2
CDR3 DNA: TGTGCCAGCAGTGACGTCTCCCGGGATACGCAGTATTTT
CDR3 protein: CASSDVSRDTQYF

D gene: TRBD1
clone size: NA
J gene: TRBJ2-2
V gene: TRBV19
CDR3 DNA: TGTGCCAGTAGTATCACAGGGGTCGACACCGGGGAGCTGTTTTTT
CDR3 protein: CASSITGVDTGELFF

D gene: TRBD2
clone size: NA
J gene: TRBJ2-5
V gene: TRBV5-4
CDR3 DNA: TGTGCCAGCAGCTTAGCGGGGAGACAAGAGACCCAGTACTTC
CDR3 protein: CASSLAGRQETQYF

D gene: NA
clone size: once
J gene: TRBJ1-1
V gene: TRBV15
CDR3 DNA: TGTGCCACCAGCAGAGATCAGGGCAGGGTGGGCACTGAAGCTTTCTTT
CDR3 protein: CATSRDQGRVGTEAFF

D gene: TRBD1
clone size: few
J gene: TRBJ1-5
V gene: TRBV7-2
CDR3 DNA: TGTGCCAGCAGCTCCCAGGGGGATCAGCCCCAGCATTTT
CDR3 protein: CASSSQGDQPQHF

D gene: TRBD1
clone size: few
J gene: TRBJ2-2
V gene: TRBV4-3
CDR3 DNA: TGCGCCAGCAGCCAAGATTACGCAGGGGGCGCCGGGGAGCTGTTTTTT
CDR3 protein: CASSQDYAGGAGELFF

D gene: TRBD2
clone size: NA
J gene: TRBJ2-3
V gene: TRBV5-4
CDR3 DNA: TGTGCCAGCAGCTCCAAGCGGGAAAGCACAGATACGCAGTATTTT
CDR3 protein: CASSSKRESTDTQYF

D gene: NA
clone size: NA
J gene: TRBJ2-7
V gene: TRBV10-1
CDR3 DNA: TGCGCCAGCAGTGAGAGAGGAACCTACGAGCAGTACTTC
CDR3 protein: CASSERGTYEQYF

D gene: NA
clone size: few
J gene: TRBJ1-4
V gene: TRBV4-3
CDR3 DNA: TGCGCCAGCAGCCAAAGAGAGGGAATGAGTGAAAAACTGTTTTTT
CDR3 protein: CASSQREGMSEKLFF

D gene: NA
clone size: NA
J gene: TRBJ2-1
V gene: TRBV2
CDR3 DNA: TGTGCCAGCCGTCTCAGTGCCGACAATGAGCAGTTCTTC
CDR3 protein: CASRLSADNEQFF

D gene: NA
clone size: NA
J gene: TRBJ2-5
V gene: TRBV20-1
CDR3 DNA: TGCAGTGCTCCGGGCCAAGAGACCCAGTACTTC
CDR3 protein: CSAPGQETQYF

D gene: NA
clone size: NA
J gene: TRBJ2-5
V gene: TRBV5-1
CDR3 DNA: TGCGCCAGCAGCTTGGGCAGGGAACTACAAGAGACCCAGTACTTC
CDR3 protein: CASSLGRELQETQYF

D gene: NA
clone size: NA
J gene: TRBJ2-2
V gene: TRBV15
CDR3 DNA: TGTGCCACCAGCAGAGATCCCACGGACACCGGGGAGCTGTTTTTT
CDR3 protein: CATSRDPTDTGELFF

D gene: NA
clone size: NA
J gene: TRBJ2-7
V gene: TRBV11-3
CDR3 DNA: TGTGCCAGCAGCTTAGACGGGACTGAGTCCGGGGAGCAGTACTTC
CDR3 protein: CASSLDGTESGEQYF

D gene: TRBD1
clone size: NA
J gene: TRBJ1-5
V gene: TRBV7-9
CDR3 DNA: TGTGCCAGCAGCTCGGGGGACAGGGGAACTCAGCCCCAGCATTTT
CDR3 protein: CASSSGDRGTQPQHF

D gene: TRBD1
clone size: NA
J gene: TRBJ2-2
V gene: TRBV25-1
CDR3 DNA: TGTGCCAGCAGTGAATCGGACAGGTTCACATCCGGGGAGCTGTTTTTT
CDR3 protein: CASSESDRFTSGELFF

D gene: TRBD1
clone size: NA
J gene: TRBJ2-7
V gene: TRBV7-9
CDR3 DNA: TGTTCCAGCAGCCTCTCAAAGACCGGGACAGGGTACGACGAGCAGTACTTC
CDR3 protein: CSSSLSKTGTGYDEQYF

D gene: NA
clone size: NA
J gene: TRBJ1-2
V gene: TRBV14
CDR3 DNA: TGTGCCAGCAGCCGCAGCCCAGGGAACCCGTCCTATGGCTACACCTTC
CDR3 protein: CASSRSPGNPSYGYTF

D gene: NA
clone size: NA
J gene: TRBJ2-2
V gene: TRBV11-2
CDR3 DNA: TGTGCCAGCAGCACGAGACAGGCCGCGAACACCGGGGAGCTGTTTTTT
CDR3 protein: CASSTRQAANTGELFF

D gene: NA
clone size: NA
J gene: TRBJ2-5
V gene: TRBV6-6
CDR3 DNA: TGTGCCACACACCAAATAGAGACCCAGTACTTC
CDR3 protein: CATHQIETQYF

D gene: NA
clone size: NA
J gene: TRBJ2-3
V gene: TRBV15
CDR3 DNA: TGTGCCACCAGCAGATCTGAGGGCCTGCACACAGATACGCAGTATTTT
CDR3 protein: CATSRSEGLHTDTQYF

D gene: NA
clone size: NA
J gene: TRBJ2-2
V gene: TRBV7-9
CDR3 DNA: TGTGCCAGCAGCTTCCCCCCCCGACTACCTGAAGCGGGGGAGCTGTTTTTT
CDR3 protein: CASSFPPRLPEAGELFF

D gene: NA
clone size: NA
J gene: TRBJ2-3
V gene: TRBV28
CDR3 DNA: TGTGCCAGCAGTTTAGCCGGGGGTACGCAGTATTTT
CDR3 protein: CASSLAGGTQYF

D gene: NA
clone size: NA
J gene: TRBJ2-2
V gene: TRBV7-2
CDR3 DNA: TGTGCCAGCAGCTTGTCCGGGACTTGGAACACCGGGGAGCTGTTTTTT
CDR3 protein: CASSLSGTWNTGELFF

D gene: TRBD2
clone size: NA
J gene: TRBJ2-3
V gene: TRBV4-3
CDR3 DNA: TGCGCCAGCAGCCGCGGTGAGGGACTAGCCCAAAAAGCTAGCACAGATACGCAGTATTTT
CDR3 protein: CASSRGEGLAQKASTDTQYF

D gene: NA
clone size: once
J gene: TRBJ2-3
V gene: TRBV6-6
CDR3 DNA: TGTGCCAGCAGTCCGACGGGCGGGAGCACAGATACGCAGTATTTT
CDR3 protein: CASSPTGGSTDTQYF

D gene: TRBD2
clone size: few
J gene: TRBJ2-7
V gene: TRBV7-2
CDR3 DNA: TGTGCCAGCGGACTGCGGGGGGGAACCAGCTCCTACGAGCAGTACTTC
CDR3 protein: CASGLRGGTSSYEQYF

D gene: NA
clone size: NA
J gene: TRBJ1-1
V gene: TRBV5-4
CDR3 DNA: TGTGCCAGCAGCTTTCACAGTGACACTGAAGCTTTCTTT
CDR3 protein: CASSFHSDTEAFF

D gene: NA
clone size: NA
J gene: TRBJ2-7
V gene: TRBV25-1
CDR3 DNA: TGTGCCAGCAGTGAATACGCGGTCGGGGGCTACGAGCAGTACTTC
CDR3 protein: CASSEYAVGGYEQYF

D gene: NA
clone size: few
J gene: TRBJ2-6
V gene: TRBV5-8
CDR3 DNA: TGTGCCAGCAGCGGGGACTGGGTTCCTGGGGCCAACGTCCTGACTTTC
CDR3 protein: CASSGDWVPGANVLTF

D gene: NA
clone size: few
J gene: TRBJ1-1
V gene: TRBV18
CDR3 DNA: TGTGCCAGCTCACCATCACAGGCAACTGAAGCTTTCTTT
CDR3 protein: CASSPSQATEAFF

D gene: TRBD2
clone size: NA
J gene: TRBJ2-1
V gene: TRBV10-1
CDR3 DNA: TGCGCCAGCAGTGAGTCGGGGGGGTTAAACAATGAGCAGTTCTTC
CDR3 protein: CASSESGGLNNEQFF

D gene: TRBD2
clone size: NA
J gene: TRBJ2-2
V gene: TRBV10-3
CDR3 DNA: TGTGCCACCAGTTTGGGCGGGGGTAGCACCGGGGAGCTGTTTTTT
CDR3 protein: CATSLGGGSTGELFF

D gene: TRBD2
clone size: NA
J gene: TRBJ2-5
V gene: TRBV9
CDR3 DNA: TGTGCCAGCAGCGGACAGTTCCCGGGGGGCCAAGAGACCCAGTACTTC
CDR3 protein: CASSGQFPGGQETQYF

D gene: NA
clone size: NA
J gene: TRBJ1-5
V gene: TRBV28
CDR3 DNA: TGTGCCAGCCCCCAGTGCCAGCCCCAGCATTTT
CDR3 protein: CASPQCQPQHF

D gene: NA
clone size: NA
J gene: TRBJ2-1
V gene: TRBV5-1
CDR3 DNA: TGCGCCAGCAGCTTATTAGCGGCAAGCTCCTACAATGAGCAGTTCTTC
CDR3 protein: CASSLLAASSYNEQFF

D gene: TRBD1
clone size: NA
J gene: TRBJ1-5
V gene: TRBV5-1
CDR3 DNA: TGCGCCAGCAGCTTGGAGGGGGCAGGCGCTCAGCCCCAGCATTTT
CDR3 protein: CASSLEGAGAQPQHF

D gene: NA
clone size: NA
J gene: TRBJ2-1
V gene: TRBV30
CDR3 DNA: TGTGCCTGGAGTGCGTCCAATGAGCAGTTCTTC
CDR3 protein: CAWSASNEQFF

D gene: NA
clone size: NA
J gene: TRBJ2-7
V gene: TRBV7-8
CDR3 DNA: TGTGCCAGCAGCTTAGCGGAGCACAGGGTTAATTTCGAGCAGTACTTC
CDR3 protein: CASSLAEHRVNFEQYF